This is a list of T cell receptor beta chains from one sample in a study of CD8 T cells in Susac syndrome. TCRdb itself ran the immunoSEQ multiplex PCR reads through MiXCR, one entry per CDR3 protein. The sample holds around 140,000 distinct CDR3 sequences, roughly 95% seen once. Sequencing was carried out using CD4+ T cells from PBMCs. These receptors all stem from a human donor with multiple sclerosis. CDR3s include the opening cysteine and the closing phenylalanine or tryptophan. Fields, in order: CDR3 protein, CDR3 DNA, D gene, V gene, clone size, J gene, CDR3 length. A D gene is named only where the DNA matches it firmly. Not every row has a clone size; where given, it reads once, few, many or a size class.

CSLRQLQETQYF | TGCAGCTTACGACAGCTACAAGAGACCCAGTACTTC | NA | TRBV29-1 | NA | TRBJ2-5 | 12
CASSEQKAGNQPQHF | TGTGCCAGCAGTGAACAGAAAGCGGGCAATCAGCCCCAGCATTTT | NA | TRBV6-1 | NA | TRBJ1-5 | 15
CASSPQGGGPGEAFF | TGTGCCAGCAGTCCGCAGGGTGGGGGGCCGGGTGAAGCTTTCTTT | NA | TRBV12-3/TRBV12-4 | NA | TRBJ1-1 | 15
CASSGPGVGMAEAFF | TGTGCCAGCAGTGGGCCTGGCGTGGGGATGGCTGAAGCTTTCTTT | NA | TRBV12-3/TRBV12-4 | NA | TRBJ1-1 | 15
CASSPYEQYF | TGTGCCAGCTCCCCCTACGAGCAGTACTTC | NA | TRBV5-6 | NA | TRBJ2-7 | 10
CASSFVGSRNTEAFF | TGTGCCAGCAGTTTCGTTGGCAGTCGGAACACTGAAGCTTTCTTT | NA | TRBV12-3/TRBV12-4 | once | TRBJ1-1 | 15
CASSLGAYNQPQHF | TGTGCCAGCAGTTTAGGGGCATACAATCAGCCCCAGCATTTT | NA | TRBV28 | once | TRBJ1-5 | 14
CASGIKNEQFF | TGTGCCAGCGGAATCAAAAATGAGCAGTTCTTC | NA | TRBV6-6 | NA | TRBJ2-1 | 11
CATSDPTGSYNEQFF | TGTGCCACCAGTGACCCCACAGGGAGCTACAATGAGCAGTTCTTC | NA | TRBV24-1 | NA | TRBJ2-1 | 15
CASSLNGLATTGELFF | TGTGCCAGCAGCTTAAATGGACTAGCCACCACCGGGGAGCTGTTTTTT | TRBD2 | TRBV7-3 | once | TRBJ2-2 | 16
CASSLGQGQETQYF | TGTGCCAGCAGTTTGGGACAGGGGCAAGAGACCCAGTACTTC | TRBD1 | TRBV12-3/TRBV12-4 | NA | TRBJ2-5 | 14
CSVVGRGEKLFF | TGCAGCGTTGTAGGCAGGGGTGAAAAACTGTTTTTT | NA | TRBV29-1 | NA | TRBJ1-4 | 12
CSASAMTGGYSGANVLTF | TGCAGTGCTAGCGCCATGACAGGGGGATACTCTGGGGCCAACGTCCTGACTTTC | TRBD1 | TRBV20-1 | NA | TRBJ2-6 | 18
CASSGIQETQYF | TGTGCCAGCAGCGGGATCCAAGAGACCCAGTACTTC | NA | TRBV5-4 | NA | TRBJ2-5 | 12
CVPRGNSGANVLTF | TGTGTCCCTAGAGGGAACTCTGGGGCCAACGTCCTGACTTTC | NA | TRBV9 | NA | TRBJ2-6 | 14
CATSAAGKQYF | TGTGCCACCAGTGCGGCAGGGAAGCAGTACTTC | NA | TRBV24-1 | NA | TRBJ2-7 | 11
CASSLGGGAPQSTDTQYF | TGCGCCAGCAGCTTGGGAGGGGGCGCCCCCCAAAGCACAGATACGCAGTATTTT | TRBD1 | TRBV5-1 | NA | TRBJ2-3 | 18
CAGDFPLETQYF | TGTGCCGGGGACTTCCCCCTGGAGACCCAGTACTTC | NA | TRBV30 | NA | TRBJ2-5 | 12
CASSPGMKGLLEQFF | TGTGCCAGCAGTCCCGGGATGAAGGGTCTACTTGAGCAGTTCTTC | NA | TRBV27 | NA | TRBJ2-1 | 15
CASSFSGLGNNEQFF | TGTGCCAGCAGTTTCTCGGGACTAGGGAACAATGAGCAGTTCTTC | TRBD2 | TRBV28 | NA | TRBJ2-1 | 15
CSASRMNTEAFF | TGCAGCGCAAGTCGAATGAACACTGAAGCTTTCTTT | NA | TRBV29-1 | NA | TRBJ1-1 | 12
CASGNTGTLETQYF | TGTGCCAGCGGGAATACAGGGACCCTCGAGACCCAGTACTTC | NA | TRBV12-3/TRBV12-4 | NA | TRBJ2-5 | 14
CSARVGDTQYF | TGCAGTGCTAGAGTAGGCGATACGCAGTATTTT | NA | TRBV20-1 | NA | TRBJ2-3 | 11
CASSNRGQPQHF | TGTGCCAGCAGCAACCGTGGGCAGCCCCAGCATTTT | NA | TRBV12-3/TRBV12-4 | NA | TRBJ1-5 | 12
CSVEAGGLAGGNADTQYF | TGCAGCGTTGAAGCGGGGGGACTAGCGGGAGGGAACGCAGATACGCAGTATTTT | TRBD2 | TRBV29-1 | once | TRBJ2-3 | 18
CASSLAYPNEQFF | TGTGCCAGCAGCTTAGCGTATCCTAATGAGCAGTTCTTC | NA | TRBV7-2 | NA | TRBJ2-1 | 13
CASSLGLAGLPDQETQYF | TGCGCCAGCAGCTTGGGCCTAGCGGGTCTCCCAGATCAAGAGACCCAGTACTTC | TRBD2 | TRBV5-1 | NA | TRBJ2-5 | 18
CASRATGGMPQHF | TGTGCCAGCAGGGCGACAGGGGGTATGCCCCAGCATTTT | TRBD1 | TRBV27 | NA | TRBJ1-5 | 13
CASRGQGLGEAFF | TGTGCCAGCAGGGGACAGGGGCTGGGTGAAGCTTTCTTT | TRBD1 | TRBV27 | NA | TRBJ1-1 | 13
CASSSTTPGQGEYEQYF | TGCGCCAGCAGCTCAACCACTCCGGGACAGGGGGAGTACGAGCAGTACTTC | TRBD1 | TRBV5-1 | NA | TRBJ2-7 | 17
CASSLDWGSTYEQYF | TGTGCCAGCAGCTTGGATTGGGGATCGACCTACGAGCAGTACTTC | NA | TRBV5-4 | NA | TRBJ2-7 | 15
CASGDSNYGYTF | TGTGCCAGCGGCGACTCTAACTATGGCTACACCTTC | NA | TRBV25-1 | once | TRBJ1-2 | 12
CASSLLVPNEQFF | TGTGCCAGCAGCTTACTAGTCCCAAATGAGCAGTTCTTC | NA | TRBV7-2 | NA | TRBJ2-1 | 13
CSVEAGGTDTQYF | TGCAGCGTTGAAGCAGGGGGCACAGATACGCAGTATTTT | NA | TRBV29-1 | NA | TRBJ2-3 | 13
CSVGAASQETQYF | TGCAGCGTTGGGGCAGCCTCCCAAGAGACCCAGTACTTC | NA | TRBV29-1 | NA | TRBJ2-5 | 13
CASSFGSYGYTF | TGTGCCAGCAGTTTTGGCAGCTATGGCTACACCTTC | NA | TRBV28 | NA | TRBJ1-2 | 12
CASSLKREEAKYEQFF | TGTGCCAGCAGCTTAAAGCGGGAGGAGGCGAAATATGAGCAGTTCTTC | TRBD2 | TRBV7-8 | NA | TRBJ2-1 | 16
CATSKRGLARNEQFF | TGTGCCACCAGCAAGAGGGGACTAGCTAGAAATGAGCAGTTCTTC | TRBD2 | TRBV15 | NA | TRBJ2-1 | 15
CASSKRQGNYEQYF | TGTGCCAGCAGTAAACGACAGGGAAACTACGAGCAGTACTTC | TRBD1 | TRBV6-5 | NA | TRBJ2-7 | 14
CASSLARPQGITDEQYF | TGTGCCAGCAGTTTAGCGAGGCCCCAGGGTATAACCGACGAGCAGTACTTC | NA | TRBV12-3/TRBV12-4 | once | TRBJ2-7 | 17